The 7 T cell receptor beta chains given below trace back to one sample, sequenced in a study of response to subunit inactivated influenza vaccine. TCRdb redid the calling of the RT-PCR reads with MiXCR, one entry per CDR3 protein. This table has about 780,000 distinct CDR3 sequences, around 18% appearing once. The sequencing used PBMCs from blood, collected around 5 days after vaccination. These receptors all come from a man aged 50 to 59 who received an inactivated influenza vaccine.

This clonotype appeared a few times. This chain connects TRBV9 to TRBJ2-1; D is possibly TRBD2 (6 bases). Germline V lookup: CDR1 SGDLS, CDR2 YYNGEE. With 4 bases removed from V and 8 bases from J, the gap between germline ends came to 13 bases. CDR3 size: 13 residues. The CDR3 DNA sequence: TGTGCCAGCAGCAGCCCGGGAGTCGATGAGCAGTTCTTC. Its protein product is CASSSPGVDEQFF.

This clonotype came up a few times. The chain recombines TRBV4-3 with TRBJ2-1; no definite D call. Germline CDR1 and CDR2: LGHNA and YSLEER. The CDR3 consists of 15 residues. V was pared by 0 bases and J by 4 bases, with 10 bases between. Here the CDR3 reads CASSQDPSEYNEQFF. CDR3 bases: TGCGCCAGCAGCCAAGATCCCTCCGAATACAATGAGCAGTTCTTC.

This clonotype has more than one count but fewer than ten. The J gene is TRBJ1-6, the V gene TRBV7-2; D remains ambiguous. V shed 5 bases and J shed 14 bases, with 16 bases lying between them. Germline V CDR1 and CDR2: SGHTA, FQGNSA. CDR3 length equals 13 residues. The chain's CDR3 is CASSPLDRGTLHF. DNA for the CDR3: TGTGCCAGCAGCCCCCTGGACCGCGGGACCCTCCACTTT.

This chain connects TRBV10-3 to TRBJ2-7; 7 bases line up with TRBD1. Looked up from germline, CDR1 is ENHRY and CDR2 is SYGVKD. The CDR3 has 15 amino acids. The trim removed 5 bases at V and 4 bases at J, leaving 11 bases unmatched. The CDR3 DNA is TGTGCCATCAGTCTAAGACAGGGTGGAATATACGAGCAGTACTTC. As protein: CAISLRQGGIYEQYF.

Here the CDR3 DNA reads TGTGCCAGCAGTTACGACGTAGACTCCTACAATGAGCAGTTCTTC. Its translation is CASSYDVDSYNEQFF. The chain joins TRBV6-5 to TRBJ2-1; D remains unclear. CDR1 and CDR2 (germline): MNHEY, SVGAGI. With 2 bases removed from V and 0 bases from J, the gap between germline ends came to 8 bases. CDR3 length: 15 residues.

This clonotype has more than one count but fewer than ten. The J gene is TRBJ1-2, the V gene TRBV20-1; D unresolved. CDR3 length: 13 amino acids. Germline V gives CDR1 DFQATT, CDR2 SNEGSKA (reference sequence). Trimming cost V 3 bases and J 2 bases, with 10 bases left between them. CDR3 sequence (DNA): TGCAGTGCTAGTGACTACTCAAACTATGGCTACACCTTC. Encoded protein: CSASDYSNYGYTF.

CDR3 sequence: CASRPGFTLNTEAFF. In DNA form, the CDR3 reads TGCGCCAGCAGACCGGGATTCACCTTGAACACTGAAGCTTTCTTT. The V gene is TRBV4-1, the J gene TRBJ1-1, with unresolved D. Germline values: CDR1 MGHRA, CDR2 YSYEKL. This CDR3 contains 15 residues. The V end was cut by 6 bases, the J end by 0 bases, with 14 bases between.